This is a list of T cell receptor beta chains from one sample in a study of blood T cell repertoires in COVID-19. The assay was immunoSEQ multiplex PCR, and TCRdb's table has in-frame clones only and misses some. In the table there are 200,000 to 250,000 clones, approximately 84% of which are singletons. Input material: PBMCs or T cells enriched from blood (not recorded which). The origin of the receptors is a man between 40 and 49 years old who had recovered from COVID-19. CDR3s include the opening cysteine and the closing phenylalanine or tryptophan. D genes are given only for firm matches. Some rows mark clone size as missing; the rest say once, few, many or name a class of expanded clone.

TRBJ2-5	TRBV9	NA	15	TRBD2	CASSQRWSGEETQYF	TGTGCCAGCAGCCAGAGATGGAGCGGGGAAGAGACCCAGTACTTC
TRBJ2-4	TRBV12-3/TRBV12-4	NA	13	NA	CASSPPGGNIQYF	TGTGCCAGCAGTCCTCCGGGTGGAAACATTCAGTACTTC
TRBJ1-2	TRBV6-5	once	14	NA	CASSPRGRGYGYTF	TGTGCCAGCAGCCCCCGGGGGAGAGGTTATGGCTACACCTTC
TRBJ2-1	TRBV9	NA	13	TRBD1	CASSQGDYNEQFF	TGTGCCAGCAGCCAGGGGGATTACAATGAGCAGTTCTTC
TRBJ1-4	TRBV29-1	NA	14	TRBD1	CSVGNDRESEKLFF	TGCAGCGTAGGAAACGACAGGGAAAGTGAAAAACTGTTTTTT
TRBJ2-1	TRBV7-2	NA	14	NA	CASSLKTGNTEQFF	TGTGCCAGCAGTCTAAAAACGGGAAATACCGAGCAGTTCTTC
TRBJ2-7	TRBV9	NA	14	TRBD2	CASSLSGATYEQYF	TGTGCCAGCAGCTTAAGCGGGGCCACCTACGAGCAGTACTTC
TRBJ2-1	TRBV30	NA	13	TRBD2	CAWSSGGHNEQFF	TGTGCCTGGAGTAGCGGGGGCCACAATGAGCAGTTCTTC
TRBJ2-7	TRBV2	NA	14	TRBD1	CASRGGTGGYEQYF	TGTGCCAGCAGGGGAGGGACAGGGGGCTACGAGCAGTACTTC
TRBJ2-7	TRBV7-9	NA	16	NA	CASSLNLRGITYEQYF	TGTGCCAGCAGCTTAAATTTGAGAGGGATCACCTACGAGCAGTACTTC
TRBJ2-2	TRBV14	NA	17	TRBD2	CASSHLSSGANTGELFF	TGTGCCAGCAGCCATCTGTCTAGCGGGGCAAACACCGGGGAGCTGTTTTTT
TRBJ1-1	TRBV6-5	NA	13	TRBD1	CASRIQGVSEAFF	TGTGCCAGCCGGATACAGGGGGTCTCTGAAGCTTTCTTT
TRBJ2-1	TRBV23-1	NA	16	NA	CASSGLALSHYNEQFF	TGCGCCAGCAGTGGTCTAGCCCTATCACATTACAATGAGCAGTTCTTC
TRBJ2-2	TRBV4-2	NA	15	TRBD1	CASSQGTGVPGELFF	TGTGCCAGCAGCCAAGGGACAGGGGTTCCCGGGGAGCTGTTTTTT
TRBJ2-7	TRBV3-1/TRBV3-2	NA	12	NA	CASSQVVEKQYF	TGTGCCAGCAGCCAAGTAGTAGAAAAGCAGTACTTC
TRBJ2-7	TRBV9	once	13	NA	CASSVGPAYEQYF	TGTGCCAGCAGCGTGGGGCCAGCCTACGAGCAGTACTTC
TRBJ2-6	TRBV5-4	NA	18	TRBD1	CASSGRTGGLSGANVLTF	TGTGCCAGCAGCGGTCGGACAGGGGGTCTCTCCGGGGCCAACGTCCTGACTTTC
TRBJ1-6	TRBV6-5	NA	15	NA	CASRIRRDYNSPLHF	TGTGCCAGCAGGATCCGCAGGGACTATAATTCACCCCTCCACTTT
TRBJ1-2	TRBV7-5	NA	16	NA	CVRSRELRTRDYGYTF	TGTGTCAGAAGCCGGGAGTTGCGGACGAGAGATTATGGCTACACCTTC
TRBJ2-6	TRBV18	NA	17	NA	CASSPLGRGSGANVLTF	TGTGCCAGCTCACCTTTAGGCCGGGGATCTGGGGCCAACGTCCTGACTTTC
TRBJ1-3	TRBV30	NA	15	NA	CAWSVFRFSGNTIYF	TGTGCCTGGAGTGTATTTCGGTTCTCTGGAAACACCATATATTTT
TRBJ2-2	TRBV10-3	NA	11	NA	CAISASGELFF	TGTGCCATCAGTGCGTCCGGGGAGCTGTTTTTT
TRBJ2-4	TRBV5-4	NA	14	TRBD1	CASSPQGARNIQYF	TGTGCCAGCAGCCCACAGGGGGCAAGGAACATTCAGTACTTC
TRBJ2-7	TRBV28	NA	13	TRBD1	CANGGQAPAEQYF	TGTGCCAACGGGGGACAGGCTCCGGCCGAGCAGTACTTC
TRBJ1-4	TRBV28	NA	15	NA	CASSLRLGENEKLFF	TGTGCCAGCAGTCTCCGACTAGGAGAAAATGAAAAACTGTTTTTT
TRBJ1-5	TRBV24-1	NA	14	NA	CATSEGGLYQPQHF	TGTGCCACCAGTGAGGGGGGACTGTACCAGCCCCAGCATTTT
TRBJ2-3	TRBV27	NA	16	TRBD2	CASSISSGFSTDTQYF	TGTGCCAGCAGTATCTCTAGCGGGTTCAGCACAGATACGCAGTATTTT
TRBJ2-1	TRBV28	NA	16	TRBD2	CASSALPSGGPNEQFF	TGTGCCAGCAGCGCCCTCCCTAGCGGGGGGCCAAATGAGCAGTTCTTC
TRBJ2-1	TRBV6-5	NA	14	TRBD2	CASGAGGFYNEQFF	TGTGCCAGCGGAGCGGGAGGGTTCTACAATGAGCAGTTCTTC
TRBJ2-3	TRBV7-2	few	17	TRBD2	CASSSLTSGGLTDTQYF	TGTGCCAGCAGCTCCTTAACGAGCGGGGGCCTCACAGATACGCAGTATTTT
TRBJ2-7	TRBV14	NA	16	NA	CASSQVSGLPRSEQYF	TGTGCCAGCAGCCAAGTCAGCGGACTCCCACGCTCCGAGCAGTACTTC
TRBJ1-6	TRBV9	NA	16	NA	CASSPHRGSDNSPLHF	TGTGCCAGCAGCCCCCACCGAGGCTCCGACAATTCACCCCTCCACTTT
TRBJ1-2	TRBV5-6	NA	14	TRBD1	CASSLVQGNYGYTF	TGTGCCAGCAGCTTGGTACAGGGGAACTATGGCTACACCTTC
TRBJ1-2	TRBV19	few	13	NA	CASSIGAGYGYTF	TGTGCCAGTAGTATAGGCGCAGGTTATGGCTACACCTTC
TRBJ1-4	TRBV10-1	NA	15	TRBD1	CASSDNQGVPEKLFF	TGCGCCAGCAGTGATAACCAGGGGGTGCCTGAAAAACTGTTTTTT
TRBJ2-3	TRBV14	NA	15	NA	CASNQQGMDTDTQYF	TGTGCCAGCAACCAACAGGGTATGGACACAGATACGCAGTATTTT
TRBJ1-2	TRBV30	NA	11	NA	CAWRQLARYTF	TGTGCCTGGCGACAGCTGGCCCGCTACACCTTC